The entry below describes one TCR beta chain. Its antigen is unidentified. The sample comes from a study of CD8+ T cells in alopecia areata. Whole-study context: The SALT score measured affected scalp surface percentage in treated patients. Points from the study as a whole: With patients, TCR sharing proved less clear than in mice, a difference possibly related to HLA.

cDNA prepared by RNA extraction and subsequent reverse transcription served as the template for sequencing. TCRdb keeps only in-frame clones here, not all; method: immunoSEQ multiplex PCR. The sample has about 210,000 clones; more than 30% are singletons. Germline CDR1 is SQVTM and CDR2 is ANQGSEA. V dropped 6 bases and J dropped 0 bases, with 12 bases sitting between them. The CDR3 runs 14 residues. Treatment noted: oral pan-JAK inhibitor, 5-10 mg twice daily. The sample consisted of CD4+ T cells sorted from blood, taken at week 34, from a patient treated with tofacitinib. This clonotype was sampled from a human donor with alopecia areata. The V call is TRBV29-1, the J call TRBJ1-3; D possibly corresponds to TRBD1 (5 bases). CDR3 sequence: CSVGDRGSGNTIYF. Here the CDR3 DNA reads TGCAGCGTGGGTGACAGAGGCTCTGGAAACACCATATATTTT.